This TCR beta chain was identified during a study of human T cells and chemical hapten exposure. Study-wide context: TCR yields differed between samples (mainly from small differences in pooled library volume). The study, taken as a whole, reports: The study found that DPC sensitization did not change TCRs above 1 in 1000 frequency.

Separate cDNA molecules received unique molecular identifiers, which the library attached to them. Per the original data handling: A per-sample median of about 100,000 TCRs was observed, with counts ranging from roughly 20,000 to 690,600. In TCRdb, the RACE reads were re-called with MiXCR into one record per CDR3 protein. It is TCRdb's table, rather than the study itself, that gives the V and J calls and clone size. The sample yields approximately 45,000 distinct CDR3 sequences, approximately 4.5% seen once. Time point denoted: healthy volunteer bleed at 2 weeks. Unfractionated whole blood was the source from which total RNA was extracted. As for this clonotype: Antigen unknown.

V was shortened by 6 bases and J by 3 bases, with 17 bases between the two germline ends. Germline lookup yields CDR1 SGHNT and CDR2 YYREEE (reference sequence). CDR3 length equals 15 residues. The chain joins TRBV5-4 to TRBJ2-3; D call uncertain. Sequences were obtained from whole blood. This receptor was identified in a female donor in good health. Some clones in this sample may be carry-over from other donors' samples. Written as DNA, the CDR3 is TGTGCCAGCACGGCCGGTTTTAGGGCGACAGATACGCAGTATTTT. Protein: CASTAGFRATDTQYF.